The 3 T cell receptor beta chains reported below all come from one sample, sequenced in a study of shared clonotypes between healthy human individuals (dated by TCRdb to 2019 to 2021). The library was generated by the immunoSEQ multiplex PCR assay. Sourced from immuneACCESS, this table was stored by TCRdb with only in-frame sequences that have V and J called. A share of the clones is absent; for the studies checked, an unresolved V gene accounts for under half, and the remainder has no known explanation. Recorded for this sample are fewer than 130,000 clones; roughly 70% of them occurred a single time. The leading ten clones occupy approximately 23% of the sample. Sequenced sample: memory CD8+ T cells sorted from blood. The cell subset or site label on this specimen signifies: CD45RO+ cells pooled with CCR7-negative TemRA cells. These receptors were taken from a woman aged 30 to 39 in good health.

This clone came up many times. J is TRBJ2-1 and V is TRBV28; 9 positions agree with TRBD2. V was pared by 5 bases and J by 2 bases, with 4 bases of the junction left unmatched. CDR3 size: 15 residues. Germline-derived CDR1 and CDR2 are MDHEN and SYDVKM. Here the CDR3 DNA reads TGTGCCAGCAGTATAGCGGGAGAGCCCTACAATGAGCAGTTCTTC. It is translated as CASSIAGEPYNEQFF.

This chain uses TRBV15 with TRBJ2-1, with a weak D call TRBD2 (5 bases). Germline V CDR1 and CDR2: LNHNV, YYDKDF (reference sequence). The CDR3 has 15 amino acids. V was pared by 0 bases and J by 3 bases, with 9 bases between. This CDR3 is CATSRESGNYNEQFF. CDR3 coding DNA: TGTGCCACCAGCAGAGAAAGCGGAAACTACAATGAGCAGTTCTTC.

This chain joins TRBV6-1 and TRBJ2-3; D is undetermined. The V gene's germline CDR1 is MNHNS and CDR2 SASEGT. The ends were cut back, 5 bases at V and 4 bases at J, with 4 bases in the middle. The CDR3 loop spans 11 amino acids. CDR3 residues: CASSISDTQYF. In DNA, the CDR3 is TGTGCCAGCAGTATTTCAGATACGCAGTATTTT.